This T cell receptor beta chain was recorded in a study of control samples from healthy donors and cancer patients. The V end lost 5 bases, the J end lost 10 bases, and 17 bases lay between the germline ends. The length of the CDR3 is 14 residues. Germline assignment: CDR1 SGHTA and CDR2 FQGNSA. Measured with immunoSEQ multiplex PCR; TCRdb has only the in-frame clones, and not every one. The sample consists of 80,000 or so clones, roughly nine tenths of them appearing once. The rearrangement uses TRBV7-2 and TRBJ1-4; D call uncertain. The TCR originated in a man aged 50 to 60 in good health. The sample taken for sequencing was blood. Here the CDR3 DNA reads TGTGCCAGCAGCCAAGACGCGGGTTGGAGAAAACTGTTTTTT. Translation gives CASSQDAGWRKLFF.